The clone carrying this T cell receptor beta chain has just a few counts. Its specificity is not known. Trimming shortened V by 5 bases and J by 13 bases, and 14 bases separated the two germline ends. This CDR3 is built from 12 residues. Germline lookup yields CDR1 LNHNV and CDR2 YYDKDF (reference sequence). Using its own MiXCR run on the 5' RACE reads, TCRdb lists one record per CDR3 protein. The sample yields about 110,000 distinct CDR3 sequences, about 18% seen once. This sample is drawn from a study of T-cell memory formation after mild COVID-19. Study conclusions and caveats: Clones contracting across day 15 to 85 had a balanced CD4/CD8 profile; later expanding clones leaned CD4+.

The gene calls are TRBV15 and TRBJ1-4, with D possibly matching TRBD1 (6 bases). Sequences were obtained from PBMCs or a T cell subset sorted from them (not recorded which). This sequence originates from a man between 18 and 35 years old who had mild COVID-19 (a few samples of this study predate the infection). Cell type and time point are not known. CDR3 DNA sequence: TGTGCCACCAGCGGATCCCAGACAGGACTGTTTTTT. The encoded protein is CATSGSQTGLFF.